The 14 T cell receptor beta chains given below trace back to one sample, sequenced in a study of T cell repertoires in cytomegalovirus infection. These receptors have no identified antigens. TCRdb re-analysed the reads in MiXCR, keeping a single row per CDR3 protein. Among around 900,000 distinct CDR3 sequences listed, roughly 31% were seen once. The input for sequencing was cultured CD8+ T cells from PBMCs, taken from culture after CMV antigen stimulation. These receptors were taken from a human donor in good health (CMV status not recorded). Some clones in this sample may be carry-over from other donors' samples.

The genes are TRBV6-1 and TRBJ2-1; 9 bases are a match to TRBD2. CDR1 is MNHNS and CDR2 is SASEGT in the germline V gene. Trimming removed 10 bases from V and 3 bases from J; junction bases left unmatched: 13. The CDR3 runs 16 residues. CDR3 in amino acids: CATSPGTSRYYNEQFF. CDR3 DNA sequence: TGTGCCACCTCCCCTGGGACTAGCCGTTACTACAATGAGCAGTTCTTC.

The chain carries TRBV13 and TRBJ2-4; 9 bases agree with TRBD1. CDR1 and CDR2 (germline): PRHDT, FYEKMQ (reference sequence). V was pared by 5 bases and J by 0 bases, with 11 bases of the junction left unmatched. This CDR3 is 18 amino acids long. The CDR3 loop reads CASSPSPGQGLAKNIQYF. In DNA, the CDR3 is TGTGCCAGCAGCCCTAGTCCGGGACAGGGATTAGCCAAAAACATTCAGTACTTC.

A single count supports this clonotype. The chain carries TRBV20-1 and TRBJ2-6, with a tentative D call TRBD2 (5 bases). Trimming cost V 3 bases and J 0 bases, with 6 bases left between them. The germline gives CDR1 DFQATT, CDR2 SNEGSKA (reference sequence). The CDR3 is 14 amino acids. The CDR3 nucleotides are TGCAGTGCTAGTGAGGGCTCTGGGGCCAACGTCCTGACTTTC. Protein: CSASEGSGANVLTF.

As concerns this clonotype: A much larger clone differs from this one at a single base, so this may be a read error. The CDR3: CASSLGQGFGNRPQHF. The CDR3 nucleotides are TGTGCCAGCAGCTTAGGACAGGGGTTCGGCAATCGGCCCCAGCATTTT. This chain uses TRBV7-2 with TRBJ1-5; 8 bases agree with TRBD1. Germline CDR1 and CDR2: SGHTA and FQGNSA. This CDR3 region has 16 residues.

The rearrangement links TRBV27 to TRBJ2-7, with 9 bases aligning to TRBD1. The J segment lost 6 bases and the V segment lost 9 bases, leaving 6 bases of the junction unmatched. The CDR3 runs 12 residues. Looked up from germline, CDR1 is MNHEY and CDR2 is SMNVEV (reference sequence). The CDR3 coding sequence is TGTGCCAGTTCCGGGACAGGGACCGAGCAGTACGTC. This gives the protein CASSGTGTEQYV.

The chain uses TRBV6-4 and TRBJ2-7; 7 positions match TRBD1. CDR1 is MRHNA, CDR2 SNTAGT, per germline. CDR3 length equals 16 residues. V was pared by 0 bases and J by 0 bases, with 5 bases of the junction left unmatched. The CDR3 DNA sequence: TGTGCCAGCAGTGACTCAATGGGGGACAGCTCCTACGAGCAGTACGTC. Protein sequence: CASSDSMGDSSYEQYV.

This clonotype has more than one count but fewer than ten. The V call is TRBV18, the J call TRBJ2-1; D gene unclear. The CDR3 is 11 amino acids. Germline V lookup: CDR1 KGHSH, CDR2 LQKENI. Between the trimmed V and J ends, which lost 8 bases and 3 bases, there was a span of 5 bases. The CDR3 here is CASRHYNEQFF. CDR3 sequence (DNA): TGTGCCAGCAGACACTACAATGAGCAGTTCTTC.

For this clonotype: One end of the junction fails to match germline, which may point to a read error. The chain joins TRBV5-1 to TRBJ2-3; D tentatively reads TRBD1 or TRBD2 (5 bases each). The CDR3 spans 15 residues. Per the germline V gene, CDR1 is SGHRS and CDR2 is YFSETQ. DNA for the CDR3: TGCGCCAGCAGCTTAGGGACGGCAACCACAGATACGCGGTATTTT. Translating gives CASSLGTATTDTRYF.

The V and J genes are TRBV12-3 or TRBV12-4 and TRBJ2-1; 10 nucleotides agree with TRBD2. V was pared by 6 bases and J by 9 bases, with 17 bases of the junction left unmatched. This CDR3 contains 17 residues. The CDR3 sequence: CASSALWVAGGSGEQFF. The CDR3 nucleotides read TGTGCCAGCAGCGCCCTCTGGGTAGCGGGGGGTAGCGGTGAGCAGTTCTTC.

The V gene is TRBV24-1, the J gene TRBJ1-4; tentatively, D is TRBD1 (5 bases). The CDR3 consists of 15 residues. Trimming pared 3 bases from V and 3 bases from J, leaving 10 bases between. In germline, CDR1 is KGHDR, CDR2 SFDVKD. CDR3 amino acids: CATSDPRDSNEKLFF. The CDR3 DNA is TGTGCCACCAGTGATCCGAGGGACTCTAATGAAAAACTGTTTTTT.

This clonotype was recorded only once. CDR3 DNA sequence: TGTGCCAGTCAGGCAGGGCCTGGAAACACCATATATTTT. It yields the protein CASQAGPGNTIYF. V and J are TRBV19 and TRBJ1-3; maybe TRBD1 (5 bases). CDR3 length: 13 residues. Germline V gene sequence: CDR1 LNHDA, CDR2 SQIVND (reference sequence). The V end lost 8 bases, the J end lost 2 bases, and 10 bases lay between the germline ends.

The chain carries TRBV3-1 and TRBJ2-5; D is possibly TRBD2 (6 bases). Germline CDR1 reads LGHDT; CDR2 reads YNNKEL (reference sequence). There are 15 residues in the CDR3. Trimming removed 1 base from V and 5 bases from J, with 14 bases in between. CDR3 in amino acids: CASSQGQRAGETQYF. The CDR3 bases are TGTGCCAGCAGCCAAGGCCAAAGGGCGGGGGAGACCCAGTACTTC.

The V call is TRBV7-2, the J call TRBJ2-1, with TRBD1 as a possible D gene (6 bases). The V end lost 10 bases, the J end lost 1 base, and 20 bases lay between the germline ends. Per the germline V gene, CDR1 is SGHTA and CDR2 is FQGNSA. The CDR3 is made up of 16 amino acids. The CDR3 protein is CANRSRGFESYNEQFF. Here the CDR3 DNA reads TGTGCCAACAGGTCGAGGGGGTTTGAATCCTACAATGAGCAGTTCTTC.

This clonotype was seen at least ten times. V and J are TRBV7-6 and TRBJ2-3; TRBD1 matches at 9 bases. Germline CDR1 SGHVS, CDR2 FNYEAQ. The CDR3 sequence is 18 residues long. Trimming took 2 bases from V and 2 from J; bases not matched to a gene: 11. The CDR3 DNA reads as TGTGCCAGCAGCTTATCCCCCGGGGACAGGGAAAACACAGATACGCAGTATTTT. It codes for CASSLSPGDRENTDTQYF.